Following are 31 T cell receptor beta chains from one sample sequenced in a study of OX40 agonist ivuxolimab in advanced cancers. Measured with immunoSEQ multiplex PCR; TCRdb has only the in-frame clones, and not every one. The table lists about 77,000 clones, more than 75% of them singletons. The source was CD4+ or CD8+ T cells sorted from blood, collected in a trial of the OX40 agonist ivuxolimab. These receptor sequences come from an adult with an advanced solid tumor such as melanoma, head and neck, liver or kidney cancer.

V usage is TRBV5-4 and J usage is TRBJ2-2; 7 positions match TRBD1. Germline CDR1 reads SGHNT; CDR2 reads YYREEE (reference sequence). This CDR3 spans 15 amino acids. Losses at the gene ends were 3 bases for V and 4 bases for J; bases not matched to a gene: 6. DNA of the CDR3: TGTGCCAGCAGCTGGGGACAGTTAACCACCGGGGAGCTGTTTTTT. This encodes CASSWGQLTTGELFF. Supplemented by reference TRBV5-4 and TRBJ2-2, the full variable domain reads ETGVTQSPTHLIKTRGQQVTLRCSSQSGHNTVSWYQQALGQGPQFIFQYYREEENGRGNFPPRFSGLQFPNYSSELNVNALELDDSALYLCASSWGQLTTGELFFGEGSRLTVL.

The CDR3 sequence: CASSLVSPRETQYF. The CDR3 DNA sequence: TGTGCCAGCAGTTTAGTTTCCCCCAGGGAGACCCAGTACTTC. V and J are TRBV28 and TRBJ2-5; D uncertain. The germline gives CDR1 MDHEN, CDR2 SYDVKM. The CDR3 runs to 14 residues. V lost 2 bases and J lost 5, with 12 bases in between.

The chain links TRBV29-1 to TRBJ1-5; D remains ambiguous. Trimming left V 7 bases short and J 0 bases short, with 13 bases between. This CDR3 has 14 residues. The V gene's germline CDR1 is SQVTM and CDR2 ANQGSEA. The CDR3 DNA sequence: TGCAGCGCCTCTTGGGGAAATAGCAATCAGCCCCAGCATTTT. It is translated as CSASWGNSNQPQHF.

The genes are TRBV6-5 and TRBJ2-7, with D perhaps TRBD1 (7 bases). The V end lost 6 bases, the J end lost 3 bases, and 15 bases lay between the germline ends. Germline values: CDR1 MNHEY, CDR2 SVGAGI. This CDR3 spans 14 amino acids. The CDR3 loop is CASSPGTAGYEQYF. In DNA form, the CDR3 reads TGTGCCAGCAGCCCCGGGACAGCGGGCTACGAGCAGTACTTC.

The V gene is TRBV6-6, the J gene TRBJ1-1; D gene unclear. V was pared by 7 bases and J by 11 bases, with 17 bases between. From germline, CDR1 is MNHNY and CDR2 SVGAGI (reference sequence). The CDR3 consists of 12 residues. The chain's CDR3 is CASTSSGVNAFF. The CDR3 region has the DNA TGTGCCAGCACCTCCTCCGGGGTCAACGCTTTCTTT.

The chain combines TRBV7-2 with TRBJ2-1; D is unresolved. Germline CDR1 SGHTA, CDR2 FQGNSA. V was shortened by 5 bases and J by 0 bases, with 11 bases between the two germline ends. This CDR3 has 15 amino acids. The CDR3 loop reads CASSRLKLSYNEQFF. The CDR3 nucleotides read TGTGCCAGCAGCCGCCTAAAACTCTCCTACAATGAGCAGTTCTTC.

The CDR3 is CASSRTGVLYEQYF. CDR3 nucleotides: TGTGCCAGCTCCAGGACAGGCGTACTTTACGAGCAGTACTTC. V and J are TRBV5-6 and TRBJ2-7; 7 nucleotides match TRBD1. The CDR3 consists of 14 residues. V trimming: 7 bases; J trimming: 4 bases; junction bases outside the gene matches: 11. The germline gives CDR1 SGHDT, CDR2 YYEEEE.

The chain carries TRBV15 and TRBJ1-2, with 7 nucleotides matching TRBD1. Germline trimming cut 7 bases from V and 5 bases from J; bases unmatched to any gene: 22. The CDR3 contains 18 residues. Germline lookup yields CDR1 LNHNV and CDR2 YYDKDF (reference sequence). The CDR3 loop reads CATTSIPPSGRGGYGYTF. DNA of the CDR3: TGTGCCACCACCAGCATCCCTCCCTCTGGCAGGGGGGGGTATGGCTACACCTTC.

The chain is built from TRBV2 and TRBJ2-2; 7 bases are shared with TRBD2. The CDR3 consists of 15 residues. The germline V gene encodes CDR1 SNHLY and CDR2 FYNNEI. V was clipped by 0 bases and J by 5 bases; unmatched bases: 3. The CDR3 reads CASSEAPGGTGELFF. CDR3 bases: TGTGCCAGCAGTGAAGCGCCGGGGGGAACCGGGGAGCTGTTTTTT.

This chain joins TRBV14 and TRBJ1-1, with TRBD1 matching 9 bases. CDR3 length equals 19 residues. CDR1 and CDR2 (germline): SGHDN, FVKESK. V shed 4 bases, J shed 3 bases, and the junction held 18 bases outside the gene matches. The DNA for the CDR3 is TGTGCCAGCAGCCTCGCCCCTATCGGGACAGGGTTGGGGTACACTGAAGCTTTCTTT. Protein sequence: CASSLAPIGTGLGYTEAFF.

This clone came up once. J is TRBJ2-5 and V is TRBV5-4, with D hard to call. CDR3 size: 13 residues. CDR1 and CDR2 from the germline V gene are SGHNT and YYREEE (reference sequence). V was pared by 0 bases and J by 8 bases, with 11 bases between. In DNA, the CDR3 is TGTGCCAGCAGCTTGGTCTTAGAGCGAACCCAGTACTTC. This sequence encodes CASSLVLERTQYF. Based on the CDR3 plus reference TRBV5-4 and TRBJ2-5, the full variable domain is ETGVTQSPTHLIKTRGQQVTLRCSSQSGHNTVSWYQQALGQGPQFIFQYYREEENGRGNFPPRFSGLQFPNYSSELNVNALELDDSALYLCASSLVLERTQYFGPGTRLLVL.

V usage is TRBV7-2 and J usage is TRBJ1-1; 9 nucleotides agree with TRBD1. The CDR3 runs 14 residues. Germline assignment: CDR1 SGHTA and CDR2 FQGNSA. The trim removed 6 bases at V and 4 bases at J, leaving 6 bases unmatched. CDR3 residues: CASRSPGQGTEAFF. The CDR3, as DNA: TGTGCCAGCAGGTCGCCGGGACAGGGCACTGAAGCTTTCTTT.

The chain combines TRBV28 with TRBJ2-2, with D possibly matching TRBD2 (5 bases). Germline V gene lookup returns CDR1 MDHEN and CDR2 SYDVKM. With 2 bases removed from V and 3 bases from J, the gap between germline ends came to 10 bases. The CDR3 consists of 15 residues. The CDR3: CASSLGLAYTGELFF. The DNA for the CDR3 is TGTGCCAGCAGTTTAGGTCTAGCTTACACCGGGGAGCTGTTTTTT.

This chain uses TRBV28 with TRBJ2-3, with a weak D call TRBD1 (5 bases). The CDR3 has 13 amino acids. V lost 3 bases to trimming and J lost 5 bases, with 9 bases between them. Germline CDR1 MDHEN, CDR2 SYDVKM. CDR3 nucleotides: TGTGCCAGCAGTTTTCAGGGCCGAGATACGCAGTATTTT. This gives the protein CASSFQGRDTQYF.

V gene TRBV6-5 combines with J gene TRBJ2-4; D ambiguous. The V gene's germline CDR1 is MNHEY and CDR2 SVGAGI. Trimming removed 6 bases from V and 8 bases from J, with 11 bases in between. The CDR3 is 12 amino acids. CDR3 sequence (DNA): TGTGCCAGCAGCCCAGACTGGGACATTCAGTACTTC. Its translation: CASSPDWDIQYF.

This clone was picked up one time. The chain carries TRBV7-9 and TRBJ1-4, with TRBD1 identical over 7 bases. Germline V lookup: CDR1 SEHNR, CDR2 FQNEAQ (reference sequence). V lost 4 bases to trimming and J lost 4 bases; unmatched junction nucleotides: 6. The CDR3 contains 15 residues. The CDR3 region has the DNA TGTGCCAGCAGCTCCATGACAGGGAGTAATGAAAAACTGTTTTTT. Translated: CASSSMTGSNEKLFF.

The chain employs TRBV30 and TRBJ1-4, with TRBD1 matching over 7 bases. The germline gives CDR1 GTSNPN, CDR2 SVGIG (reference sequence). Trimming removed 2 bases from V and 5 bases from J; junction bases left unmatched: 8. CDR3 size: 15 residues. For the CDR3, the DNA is TGTGCCTGGAGTCGCACCCCGGGACAGAATGAAAAACTGTTTTTT. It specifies CAWSRTPGQNEKLFF.

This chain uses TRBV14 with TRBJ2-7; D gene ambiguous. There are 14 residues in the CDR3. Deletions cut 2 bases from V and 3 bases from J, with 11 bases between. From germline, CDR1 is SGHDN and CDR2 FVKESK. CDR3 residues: CASSQSSTLYEQYF. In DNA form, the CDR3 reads TGTGCCAGCAGCCAATCGAGCACACTCTACGAGCAGTACTTC.

CDR3 bases: TGTGCCAGTAGTCCAAGGACAGGGCACGAGCAGTACTTC. Translated: CASSPRTGHEQYF. The chain uses TRBV19 and TRBJ2-7; 8 bases map to TRBD1. J gave up 5 bases and V 5 bases, and 5 bases lay outside the gene matches. The CDR3 covers 13 residues. CDR1 LNHDA and CDR2 SQIVND come from the germline V gene (reference sequence).

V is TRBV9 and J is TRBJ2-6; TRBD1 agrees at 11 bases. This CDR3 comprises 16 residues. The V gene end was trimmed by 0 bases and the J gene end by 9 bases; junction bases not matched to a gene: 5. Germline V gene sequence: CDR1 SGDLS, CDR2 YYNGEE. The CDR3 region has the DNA TGTGCCAGCAGCGTAGGAGGACAGGGGGCGGTCAACGTCCTGACTTTC. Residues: CASSVGGQGAVNVLTF.

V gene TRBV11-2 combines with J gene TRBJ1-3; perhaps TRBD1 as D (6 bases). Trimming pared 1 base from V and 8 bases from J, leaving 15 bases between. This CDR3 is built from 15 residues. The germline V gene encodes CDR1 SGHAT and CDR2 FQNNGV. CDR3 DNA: TGTGCCAGCAGCTTAGCTGGGGCACAGGGAGACACCATATATTTT. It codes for CASSLAGAQGDTIYF.

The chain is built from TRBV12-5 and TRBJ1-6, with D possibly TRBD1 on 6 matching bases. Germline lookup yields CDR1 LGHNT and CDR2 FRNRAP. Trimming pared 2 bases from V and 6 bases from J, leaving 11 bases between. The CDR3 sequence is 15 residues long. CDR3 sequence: CASGLSTGFNSPLHF. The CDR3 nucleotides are TGTGCTAGTGGTTTGTCTACAGGGTTTAATTCACCCCTCCACTTT.

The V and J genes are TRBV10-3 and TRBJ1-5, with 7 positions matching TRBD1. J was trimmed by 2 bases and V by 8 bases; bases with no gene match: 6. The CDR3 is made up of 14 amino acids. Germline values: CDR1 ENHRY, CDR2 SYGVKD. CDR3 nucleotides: TGTGCCATCCGTTCTGACAGGGGCAATCAGCCCCAGCATTTT. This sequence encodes CAIRSDRGNQPQHF.

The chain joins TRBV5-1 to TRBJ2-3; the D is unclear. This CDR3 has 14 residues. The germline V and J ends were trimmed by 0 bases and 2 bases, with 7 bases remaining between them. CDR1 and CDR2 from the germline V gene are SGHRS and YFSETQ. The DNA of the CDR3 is TGCGCCAGCAGCTTGGGGATGAACACAGATACGCAGTATTTT. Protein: CASSLGMNTDTQYF. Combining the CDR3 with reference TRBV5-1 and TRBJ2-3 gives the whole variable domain KAGVTQTPRYLIKTRGQQVTLSCSPISGHRSVSWYQQTPGQGLQFLFEYFSETQRNKGNFPGRFSGRQFSNSRSEMNVSTLELGDSALYLCASSLGMNTDTQYFGPGTRLTVL.

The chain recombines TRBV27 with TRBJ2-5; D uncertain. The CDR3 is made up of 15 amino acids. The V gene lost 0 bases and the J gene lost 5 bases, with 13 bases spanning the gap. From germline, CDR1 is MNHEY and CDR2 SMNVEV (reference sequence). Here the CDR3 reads CASSLSSGYGETQYF. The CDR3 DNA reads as TGTGCCAGCAGTTTATCAAGTGGGTACGGGGAGACCCAGTACTTC.

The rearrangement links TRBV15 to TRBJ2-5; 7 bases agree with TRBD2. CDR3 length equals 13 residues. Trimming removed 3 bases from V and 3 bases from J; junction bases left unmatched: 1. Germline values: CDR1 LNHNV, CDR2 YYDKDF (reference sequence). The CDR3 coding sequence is TGTGCCACCAGCAGTGGGGGGGAAGAGACCCAGTACTTC. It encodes CATSSGGEETQYF. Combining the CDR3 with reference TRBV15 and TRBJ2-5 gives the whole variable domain DAMVIQNPRYQVTQFGKPVTLSCSQTLNHNVMYWYQQKSSQAPKLLFHYYDKDFNNEADTPDNFQSRRPNTSFCFLDIRSPGLGDTAMYLCATSSGGEETQYFGPGTRLLVL.

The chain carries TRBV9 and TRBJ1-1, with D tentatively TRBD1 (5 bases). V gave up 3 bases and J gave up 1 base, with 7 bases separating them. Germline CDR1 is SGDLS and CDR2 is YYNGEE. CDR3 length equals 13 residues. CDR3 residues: CASSAGGNTEAFF. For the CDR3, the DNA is TGTGCCAGCAGCGCGGGGGGGAACACTGAAGCTTTCTTT.

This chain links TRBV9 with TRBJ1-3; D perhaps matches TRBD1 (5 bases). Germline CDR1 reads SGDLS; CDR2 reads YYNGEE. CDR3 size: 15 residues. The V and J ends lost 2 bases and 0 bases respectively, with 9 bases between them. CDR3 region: CASSVSGFSGNTIYF. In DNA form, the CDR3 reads TGTGCCAGCAGCGTTTCAGGGTTCTCTGGAAACACCATATATTTT.

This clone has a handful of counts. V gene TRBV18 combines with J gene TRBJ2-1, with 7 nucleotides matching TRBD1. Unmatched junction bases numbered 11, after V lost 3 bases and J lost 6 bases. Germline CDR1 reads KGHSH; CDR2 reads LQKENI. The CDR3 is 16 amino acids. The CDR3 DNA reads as TGTGCCAGCTCACCGTACCAACTTGACAGGGTCAATGAGCAGTTCTTC. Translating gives CASSPYQLDRVNEQFF.

The CDR3 reads CASSSHSVSETQYF. DNA for the CDR3: TGTGCCAGCAGCTCCCATTCGGTATCGGAGACCCAGTACTTC. The chain joins TRBV7-9 to TRBJ2-5; D gene unclear. V shed 4 bases and J shed 5 bases, with 14 bases lying between them. Germline V lookup: CDR1 SEHNR, CDR2 FQNEAQ (reference sequence). The CDR3 has 14 residues.

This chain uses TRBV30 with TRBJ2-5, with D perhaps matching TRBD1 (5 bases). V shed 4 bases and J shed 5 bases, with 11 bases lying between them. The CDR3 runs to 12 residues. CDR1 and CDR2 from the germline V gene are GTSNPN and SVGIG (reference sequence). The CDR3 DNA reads TGTGCCTGGACAGGGTTTGGGGAGACCCAGTACTTC. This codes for CAWTGFGETQYF.